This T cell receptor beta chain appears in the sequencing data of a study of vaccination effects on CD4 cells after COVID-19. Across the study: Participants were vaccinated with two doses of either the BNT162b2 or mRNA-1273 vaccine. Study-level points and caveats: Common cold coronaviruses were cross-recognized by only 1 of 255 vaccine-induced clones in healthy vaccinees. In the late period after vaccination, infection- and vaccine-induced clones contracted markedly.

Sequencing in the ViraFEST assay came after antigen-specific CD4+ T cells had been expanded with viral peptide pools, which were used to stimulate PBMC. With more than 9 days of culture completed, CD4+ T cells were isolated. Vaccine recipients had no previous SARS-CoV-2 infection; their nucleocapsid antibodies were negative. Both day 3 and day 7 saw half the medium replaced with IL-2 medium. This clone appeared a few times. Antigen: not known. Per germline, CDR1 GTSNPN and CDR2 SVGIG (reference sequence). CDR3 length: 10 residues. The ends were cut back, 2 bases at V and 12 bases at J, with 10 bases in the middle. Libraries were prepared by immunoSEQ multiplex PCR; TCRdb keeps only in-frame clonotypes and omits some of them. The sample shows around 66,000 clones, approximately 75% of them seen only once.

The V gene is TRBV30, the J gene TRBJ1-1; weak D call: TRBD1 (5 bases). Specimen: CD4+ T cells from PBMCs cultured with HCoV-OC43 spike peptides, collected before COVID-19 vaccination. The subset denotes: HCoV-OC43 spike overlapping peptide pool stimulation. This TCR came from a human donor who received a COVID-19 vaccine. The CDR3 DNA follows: TGTGCCTGGAGTCTGACAGAGACTTTCTTT. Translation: CAWSLTETFF.